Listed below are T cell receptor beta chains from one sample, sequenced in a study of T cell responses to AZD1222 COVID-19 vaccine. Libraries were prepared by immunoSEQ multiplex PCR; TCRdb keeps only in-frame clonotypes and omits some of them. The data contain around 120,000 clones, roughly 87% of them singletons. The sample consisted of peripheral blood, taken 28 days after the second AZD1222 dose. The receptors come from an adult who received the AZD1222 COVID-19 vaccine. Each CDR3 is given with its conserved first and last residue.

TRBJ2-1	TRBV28	CASKRDRGPDEQFF
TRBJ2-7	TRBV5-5	CASSPRTGWFSYEQYF
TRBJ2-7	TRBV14	CASSQHPGAAYEQYF
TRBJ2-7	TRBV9	CASSVAPGDAYEQYF
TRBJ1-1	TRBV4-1	CASSRPTGDTEAFF
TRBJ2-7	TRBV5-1	CASSLDSSSYEQYF
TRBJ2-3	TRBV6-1	CASSEGAGGVGTDTQYF
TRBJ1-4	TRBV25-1	CASSEYSGKTTNEKLFF
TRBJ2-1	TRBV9	CASSVGSGSYNEQFF
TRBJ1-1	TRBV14	CASLPGQGIRRGWNTEAFF
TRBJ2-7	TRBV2	CASSEVFSGINYEQYF
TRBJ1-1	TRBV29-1	CSVFDREAEAFF
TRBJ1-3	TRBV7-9	CASSLQGTNSGNTIYF
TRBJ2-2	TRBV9	CASSGSAGGNTGELFF
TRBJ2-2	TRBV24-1	CATSDPSLSRPGELFF
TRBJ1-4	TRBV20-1	CSASVLSGPLNEKLFF
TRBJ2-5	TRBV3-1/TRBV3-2	CASSQGQGHQETQYF
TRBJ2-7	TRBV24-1	CATSDGQGGRDEQYF
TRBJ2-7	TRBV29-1	CSVDGSKGGSYEQYF
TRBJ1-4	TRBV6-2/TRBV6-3	CASSLGRINEKLFF
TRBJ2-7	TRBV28	CASSRGGTSGYYEQYF
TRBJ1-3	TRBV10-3	CAISDTGDMTGNTIYF
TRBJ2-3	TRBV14	CASSRRLGTDTQYF
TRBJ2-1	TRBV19	CASSILPAGYNEQFF
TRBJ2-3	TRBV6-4	CASSRTSGNTDTQYF
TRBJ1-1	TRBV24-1	CATSETGQGMNTEAFF
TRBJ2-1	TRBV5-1	CASSLSLASGRLYEQFF